The clone carrying this T cell receptor (beta chain) was counted at least ten times. Antigen specificity is unknown. This sample is part of a study of T-cell reconstitution after alpha-beta-depleted transplantation in children. General observations from the study: About two months after transplant, alpha-beta T cells reportedly came from several hundred expanded graft clones. One year after transplant, T-cell counts and diversity came mostly from newly produced T cells. Where some patients showed high TCRbeta diversity at day 60, it came from recipient T cells and thymic progenitors that had survived.

The V gene end was trimmed by 4 bases and the J gene end by 4 bases; junction bases not matched to a gene: 9. Germline V gene sequence: CDR1 MNHEY, CDR2 SVGAGI. The CDR3 loop spans 15 amino acids. The TCRbeta library incorporated unique molecular identifiers. TCRdb redid the calling of the PCR reads with MiXCR, one entry per CDR3 protein. Among approximately 70,000 distinct CDR3 sequences listed, roughly 5% were seen once. The genes are TRBV6-5 and TRBJ2-5; 7 bases match TRBD1. The sample was PBMCs, mostly from graft donor cells, taken 180 days after TCRalphabeta/CD19-depleted stem cell transplant. This TCR was recovered from a boy younger than two who had a stem cell transplant for acute myeloid leukemia, so the T cells may come from the graft donor. DNA of the CDR3: TGTGCCAGCAGTTTGGGGACAGCGTTGGGAGAGACCCAGTACTTC. Translation: CASSLGTALGETQYF.